These 15 T cell receptor beta chains were all obtained from the same sample, sequenced in a study of cytomegalovirus exposure and HLA in healthy donors. The PCR had 60 Vbeta and 13 Jbeta primers. The protocol was immunoSEQ multiplex PCR, while the TCRdb copy is restricted to in-frame clones and leaves out a portion. The sample holds 180,000 or so clones; 60% to 80% are singletons and the top ten take roughly 13%. The specimen sequenced was PBMCs. Source of these receptors: a man in his forties or fifties in good health and CMV-seropositive.

The sample holds a few counts of this clone. The chain combines TRBV5-1 with TRBJ1-2, with TRBD1 identical over 7 bases. Germline assignment: CDR1 SGHRS and CDR2 YFSETQ. The CDR3 length is 16 residues. V gave up 4 bases and J gave up 2 bases; unmatched junction bases: 11. CDR3 sequence (DNA): TGCGCCAGCAGCCCCGGGACAGCGTCCCGAAACTATGGCTACACCTTC. It yields the protein CASSPGTASRNYGYTF.

The chain carries TRBV28 and TRBJ1-2; no firm D call. The CDR3 runs 12 residues. Trimming stripped 4 bases from V and 7 bases from J, with 10 bases between. Germline values: CDR1 MDHEN, CDR2 SYDVKM. DNA for the CDR3: TGTGCCAGCAGTTCCATTCCACTTGGCTACACCTTC. Translation gives CASSSIPLGYTF.

V is TRBV11-2 and J is TRBJ2-7; the match to TRBD1 covers 10 bases. Per the germline V gene, CDR1 is SGHAT and CDR2 is FQNNGV. V dropped 5 bases and J dropped 7; count of bases not matched to a gene: 11. The CDR3 loop spans 15 amino acids. The CDR3 region is CASSRTGGPSWEQYV. Here the CDR3 DNA reads TGTGCCAGCAGCCGGACAGGGGGTCCCTCGTGGGAGCAGTACGTC.

Note on this clone: Other DNA sequences from this sample encode an identical CDR3 as well. The chain recombines TRBV5-1 with TRBJ2-3; 8 bases are a match to TRBD2. The J segment lost 3 bases and the V segment lost 5 bases, leaving 11 bases of the junction unmatched. Germline CDR1 SGHRS, CDR2 YFSETQ. This CDR3 region has 16 residues. The CDR3 sequence is CASSLSQRGTTDTQYF. The CDR3 DNA is TGCGCCAGCAGTCTCTCCCAGCGGGGGACTACAGATACGCAGTATTTT.

The V gene is TRBV7-2, the J gene TRBJ1-6, with no clear D. The CDR3 has 16 amino acids. The V and J ends lost 2 bases and 2 bases respectively, with 10 bases between them. Per the germline V gene, CDR1 is SGHTA and CDR2 is FQGNSA. The CDR3 spells CASSLIPGAYNSPLHF. CDR3 DNA sequence: TGTGCCAGCAGCTTAATCCCGGGAGCCTATAATTCACCCCTCCACTTT.

The rearrangement uses TRBV4-3 and TRBJ2-7; D is perhaps TRBD2 (5 bases). V gave up 1 base and J gave up 3 bases, with 13 bases separating them. The CDR3 length is 15 residues. The germline V gene has CDR1 LGHNA and CDR2 YSLEER. The CDR3 DNA follows: TGCGCCAGCAGCCAAGTATTAGGACGGGACTACGAGCAGTACTTC. It encodes CASSQVLGRDYEQYF.

The V and J genes are TRBV19 and TRBJ2-3, with D perhaps matching TRBD2 (6 bases). Germline V gives CDR1 LNHDA, CDR2 SQIVND (reference sequence). The CDR3 has 14 amino acids. V dropped 3 bases and J dropped 6 bases, with 13 bases sitting between them. CDR3 sequence reads: CASSIRTSGDTQYF. For the CDR3, the DNA is TGTGCCAGTAGTATCCGGACCAGCGGGGATACGCAGTATTTT. The whole variable domain, remainder taken from reference TRBV19 and TRBJ2-3, is DGGITQSPKYLFRKEGQNVTLSCEQNLNHDAMYWYRQDPGQGLRLIYYSQIVNDFQKGDIAEGYSVSREKKESFPLTVTSAQKNPTAFYLCASSIRTSGDTQYFGPGTRLTVL.

The genes are TRBV6-5 and TRBJ2-3; 7 bases fit TRBD2. The germline V gene has CDR1 MNHEY and CDR2 SVGAGI. V trimming: 5 bases; J trimming: 8 bases; junction bases outside the gene matches: 4. This CDR3 contains 12 residues. The CDR3: CASSVSGSTQYF. The CDR3 DNA reads as TGTGCCAGCAGTGTTAGCGGGTCTACGCAGTATTTT.

The rearrangement joins TRBV30 to TRBJ1-3; D gene unclear. V was trimmed by 2 bases and J by 4 bases, leaving 9 bases between them. CDR3 length: 13 amino acids. Germline CDR1 GTSNPN, CDR2 SVGIG (reference sequence). CDR3 in DNA: TGTGCCTGGAGTTCGAGCCTCGGAAACACCATATATTTT. Translating it yields CAWSSSLGNTIYF.

This clone was detected only once. V usage is TRBV29-1 and J usage is TRBJ2-5; 8 bases align to TRBD1. The CDR3 is 14 amino acids. With V trimmed by 6 bases and J by 7 bases, 13 bases remained unmatched. Germline CDR1 SQVTM, CDR2 ANQGSEA. CDR3 loop: CSVLLSTGVGTQYF. The CDR3 DNA is TGCAGCGTACTGTTATCGACAGGGGTAGGGACCCAGTACTTC. The complete variable domain, with remaining parts taken from reference TRBV29-1 and TRBJ2-5, reads SAVISQKPSRDICQRGTSLTIQCQVDSQVTMMFWYRQQPGQSLTLIATANQGSEATYESGFVIDKFPISRPNLTFSTLTVSNMSPEDSSIYLCSVLLSTGVGTQYFGPGTRLLVL.

This chain's CDR3 is CASSQGRDGPQETQYF. The CDR3 nucleotides are TGCGCCAGCAGCCAAGGGAGGGACGGACCACAAGAGACCCAGTACTTC. The J gene is TRBJ2-5, the V gene TRBV4-1; D possibly corresponds to TRBD2 (6 bases). V gave up 1 base and J gave up 2 bases, with 14 bases separating them. The CDR3 has 16 residues. Germline CDR1 reads MGHRA; CDR2 reads YSYEKL.

V usage is TRBV7-2 and J usage is TRBJ2-7; TRBD1 agrees at 8 bases. There are 14 residues in the CDR3. Germline assignment: CDR1 SGHTA and CDR2 FQGNSA. The V gene end was trimmed by 5 bases and the J gene end by 6 bases; junction bases not matched to a gene: 9. The CDR3: CASSIGQGRGEQYF. The CDR3 DNA sequence: TGTGCCAGCAGCATAGGACAGGGAAGGGGCGAGCAGTACTTC.

This clone was found many times. The V and J genes are TRBV5-4 and TRBJ1-1; possible D gene TRBD1, 6 bases. The CDR3 runs to 14 residues. V lost 7 bases to trimming and J lost 3 bases, with 16 bases between them. The V gene's germline CDR1 is SGHNT and CDR2 YYREEE (reference sequence). The CDR3 protein is CASAIRGAYTEAFF. The CDR3 bases are TGTGCCAGCGCCATACGGGGGGCCTACACTGAAGCTTTCTTT.

The chain joins TRBV27 to TRBJ2-5, with 10 bases identical to TRBD2. This CDR3 is 15 amino acids long. Germline trimming cut 0 bases from V and 5 bases from J; bases unmatched to any gene: 3. Germline CDR1 MNHEY, CDR2 SMNVEV (reference sequence). As DNA, the CDR3 is TGTGCCAGCAGTTTATCTCCACTAGCGGGGGAGACCCAGTACTTC. Its protein product is CASSLSPLAGETQYF.

The genes are TRBV7-9 and TRBJ1-6; perhaps TRBD1 as D (6 bases). The CDR3 spans 17 residues. Germline V CDR1 and CDR2: SEHNR, FQNEAQ (reference sequence). Trimming removed 2 bases at V and 2 bases at J, with 13 bases between. As DNA, the CDR3 is TGTGCCAGCAGCTTAAGCGGGGGCGACCCCTATAATTCACCCCTCCACTTT. The encoded protein is CASSLSGGDPYNSPLHF. The variable domain in full, with the rest retrieved from reference TRBV7-9 and TRBJ1-6, is DTGVSQNPRHKITKRGQNVTFRCDPISEHNRLYWYRQTLGQGPEFLTYFQNEAQLEKSRLLSDRFSAERPKGSFSTLEIQRTEQGDSAMYLCASSLSGGDPYNSPLHFGNGTRLTVT.